This TCR beta chain was recovered during a study of technical replicates of blood from a few donors. V lost 2 bases and J lost 1; bases outside the gene matches: 5. Germline CDR1 MNHEY, CDR2 SVGAGI. There are 15 residues in the CDR3. Here immunoSEQ multiplex PCR was the method, and the copy in TCRdb shows in-frame clones only, minus some. Of 70,000 to 95,000 clones listed, about 91% are singletons. J is TRBJ2-7 and V is TRBV6-5; the match to TRBD1 covers 7 bases. Material: T cells isolated from PBMCs. This TCR came from a human donor in good health. Some clones in this sample may be carry-over from other donors' samples. This CDR3 reads CASSYRDSLSYEQYF. Written as DNA, the CDR3 is TGTGCCAGCAGTTACCGGGACAGTCTATCCTACGAGCAGTACTTC.